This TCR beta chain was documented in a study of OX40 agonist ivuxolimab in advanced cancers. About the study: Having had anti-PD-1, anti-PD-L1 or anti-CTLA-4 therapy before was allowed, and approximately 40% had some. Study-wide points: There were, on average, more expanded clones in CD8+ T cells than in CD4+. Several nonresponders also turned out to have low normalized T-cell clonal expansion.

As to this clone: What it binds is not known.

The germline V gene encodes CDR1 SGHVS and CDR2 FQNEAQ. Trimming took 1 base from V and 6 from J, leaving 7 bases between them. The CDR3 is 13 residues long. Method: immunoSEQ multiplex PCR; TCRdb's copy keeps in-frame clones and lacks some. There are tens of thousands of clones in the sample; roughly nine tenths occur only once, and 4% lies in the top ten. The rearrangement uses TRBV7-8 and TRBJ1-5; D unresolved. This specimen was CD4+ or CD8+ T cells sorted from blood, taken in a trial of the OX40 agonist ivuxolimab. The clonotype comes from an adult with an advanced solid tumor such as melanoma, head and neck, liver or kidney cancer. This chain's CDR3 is CASSLGFGQPQHF. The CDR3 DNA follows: TGTGCCAGCAGCTTAGGTTTCGGTCAGCCCCAGCATTTT.